The following is a T cell receptor (beta chain) sequence with its context. Its antigen remains unknown. The entry originates in a study of vaccination and CD4 T cells after COVID-19. Background on the study: Four females and six males made up the convalescents, two of whom were Hispanic.

As to treatment: approximately nine-day PBMC culture with coronavirus spike peptide pools or control peptides (ViraFEST assay). CD4+ T cells that had been cultured provided DNA sequenced with the Oncomine TCR Beta short-read assay. TCRdb redid the calling of the PCR reads with MiXCR, one entry per CDR3 protein. The table shows 20,000 to 25,000 distinct CDR3 sequences, with about 61% occurring only once. The starting material was CD4+ T cells from blood, cultured in vitro, obtained after SARS-CoV-2 vaccination. The receptor comes from a human donor who received a COVID-19 vaccine.

The CDR3 coding sequence is TGTGCCAGTAGTGGTGACAGGGAGAACCCCACTTCTGGAAACACCATATATTTT. Protein product: CASSGDRENPTSGNTIYF. The chain employs TRBV19 and TRBJ1-3; TRBD1 matches 7 bases. V was clipped by 5 bases and J by 1 base; unmatched bases: 14. This CDR3 contains 18 residues. Germline CDR1 reads LNHDA; CDR2 reads SQIVND (reference sequence). The full variable domain, with the rest looked up from reference TRBV19 and TRBJ1-3, is DGGITQSPKYLFRKEGQNVTLSCEQNLNHDAMYWYRQDPGQGLRLIYYSQIVNDFQKGDIAEGYSVSREKKESFPLTVTSAQKNPTAFYLCASSGDRENPTSGNTIYFGEGSWLTVV.